Shown below are 32 T cell receptor beta chains from a single sample sequenced in a study of cytomegalovirus exposure and HLA in healthy donors. The study ran its PCR with 60 Vbeta and 13 Jbeta primers. Profiling relied on immunoSEQ multiplex PCR, and the TCRdb table lists in-frame clones only, not all of them. The sample consists of about 91,000 clones, approximately 86% of them appearing once. The sample taken for sequencing was PBMCs. These receptors came from a man aged 30-40 years in good health and CMV-seropositive.

The gene calls are TRBV5-1 and TRBJ2-1, with 8 bases matching TRBD2. Per the germline V gene, CDR1 is SGHRS and CDR2 is YFSETQ. The ends lost 4 bases at V and 3 bases at J; junction bases unmatched: 3. This CDR3 spans 14 amino acids. The CDR3: CASSLSGIYNEQFF. In DNA, the CDR3 is TGCGCCAGCAGCCTTAGCGGGATCTACAATGAGCAGTTCTTC. Looking up the rest from reference TRBV5-1 and TRBJ2-1 gives the full variable domain: KAGVTQTPRYLIKTRGQQVTLSCSPISGHRSVSWYQQTPGQGLQFLFEYFSETQRNKGNFPGRFSGRQFSNSRSEMNVSTLELGDSALYLCASSLSGIYNEQFFGPGTRLTVL.

J is TRBJ2-7 and V is TRBV19, with 8 positions matching TRBD2. The CDR3 covers 15 residues. V shed 5 bases and J 3 bases; nucleotides not matched to a gene: 9. CDR1 and CDR2 from the germline V gene are LNHDA and SQIVND (reference sequence). The CDR3 spells CASSEALAGGYEQYF. The CDR3 region has the DNA TGTGCCAGTAGTGAGGCCCTGGCGGGAGGCTACGAGCAGTACTTC.

This chain links TRBV11-2 with TRBJ2-7, with TRBD1 identical over 9 bases. The V gene's germline CDR1 is SGHAT and CDR2 FQNNGV. This CDR3 is 16 amino acids long. V dropped 5 bases and J dropped 2; count of bases not matched to a gene: 10. CDR3 sequence reads: CASSITGQGIPYEQYF. The CDR3 region has the DNA TGTGCCAGCAGCATCACTGGACAGGGGATCCCCTACGAGCAGTACTTC.

Points on this clone: One end of the junction varies from germline; a read error may be responsible. The sample carries other DNA sequences with the same CDR3. V usage is TRBV5-1 and J usage is TRBJ2-7, with 10 bases fitting TRBD2. The CDR3 is 14 residues long. Per germline, CDR1 SGHRS and CDR2 YFSETQ. The DNA of the CDR3 is TGCGCCAGTAGCTTCGGGACTAGCGTTTCTCAGCAGTACTTC. Encoded protein: CASSFGTSVSQQYF.

CDR3 sequence (DNA): TGTGCCAGTAGGCGACAGAAAGGGGTTTATAATTCACCCCTCCACTTT. Its translation is CASRRQKGVYNSPLHF. The chain employs TRBV19 and TRBJ1-6; a possible D gene is TRBD1 (5 bases). Germline V lookup: CDR1 LNHDA, CDR2 SQIVND (reference sequence). The V gene lost 6 bases and the J gene lost 4 bases, with 16 bases spanning the gap. The CDR3 has 16 amino acids.

V usage is TRBV30 and J usage is TRBJ1-5, with 10 bases fitting TRBD1. V lost 4 bases to trimming and J lost 5 bases; unmatched junction nucleotides: 14. CDR3 length: 17 amino acids. From germline, CDR1 is GTSNPN and CDR2 SVGIG (reference sequence). CDR3 DNA: TGTGCCTGGAATGGGACAGGGGAAGGGAATGTAGATCAGCCCCAGCATTTT. This codes for CAWNGTGEGNVDQPQHF.

This clone was detected only once. This chain uses TRBV28 with TRBJ2-3; 8 bases are shared with TRBD2. The CDR3 extends over 16 amino acids. Germline V gene sequence: CDR1 MDHEN, CDR2 SYDVKM. The ends lost 5 bases at V and 2 bases at J; junction bases unmatched: 9. The CDR3 loop reads CASSTRTSRATDTQYF. CDR3 nucleotide sequence: TGTGCCAGCAGTACCCGGACTAGCAGGGCCACAGATACGCAGTATTTT.

J is TRBJ2-1 and V is TRBV9; D is possibly TRBD1 (5 bases). This CDR3 contains 16 residues. Germline V gives CDR1 SGDLS, CDR2 YYNGEE. The V and J ends lost 0 bases and 10 bases respectively, with 20 bases between them. The CDR3 here is CASSVGLVIGHGEQFF. The CDR3 DNA sequence: TGTGCCAGCAGCGTAGGGCTAGTTATAGGACATGGCGAGCAGTTCTTC.

This chain joins TRBV15 and TRBJ2-3, with D possibly matching TRBD1 (6 bases). CDR1 and CDR2 (germline): LNHNV, YYDKDF (reference sequence). V dropped 0 bases and J dropped 2 bases, with 9 bases sitting between them. This CDR3 contains 15 residues. CDR3 protein: CATSRDGQNTDTQYF. Here the CDR3 DNA reads TGTGCCACCAGCAGAGATGGACAGAACACAGATACGCAGTATTTT.

This sequence joins TRBV9 and TRBJ2-1; 10 nucleotides match TRBD2. Looked up from germline, CDR1 is SGDLS and CDR2 is YYNGEE. This CDR3 contains 17 residues. Losses at the gene ends were 3 bases for V and 0 bases for J; bases not matched to a gene: 6. The chain's CDR3 is CASSAPSSGSSYNEQFF. Here the CDR3 DNA reads TGTGCCAGCAGCGCCCCATCTAGCGGGAGCTCCTACAATGAGCAGTTCTTC.

The rearrangement uses TRBV6-1 and TRBJ1-1; the D gene is possibly TRBD1 (6 bases). The germline V gene encodes CDR1 MNHNS and CDR2 SASEGT. Trimming took off 10 bases at V and 1 base at J, with 16 bases between the two ends. This CDR3 is built from 14 residues. The CDR3 sequence is CATGPTGRNTEAFF. The CDR3 nucleotides are TGTGCCACTGGACCGACAGGCCGGAACACTGAAGCTTTCTTT.

This clone was seen only a few times. The chain recombines TRBV5-1 with TRBJ2-7; 11 bases are shared with TRBD2. Per the germline V gene, CDR1 is SGHRS and CDR2 is YFSETQ. V was pared by 4 bases and J by 7 bases, with 7 bases of the junction left unmatched. The CDR3 length is 14 residues. This chain's CDR3 is CASSGGLAAGEQYF. DNA of the CDR3: TGCGCCAGCAGCGGGGGACTAGCGGCGGGAGAGCAGTACTTC.

There are a few counts of this clone. The chain has TRBV2 and TRBJ1-4; D not resolved. This CDR3 has 16 residues. Trimming pared 1 base from V and 0 bases from J, leaving 9 bases between. CDR1 is SNHLY and CDR2 is FYNNEI in the germline V gene. The CDR3: CASSEVLSATNEKLFF. For the CDR3, the DNA is TGTGCCAGCAGTGAAGTTCTGAGCGCAACTAATGAAAAACTGTTTTTT.

The rearrangement links TRBV7-8 to TRBJ2-7; maybe TRBD2 (6 bases). V shed 5 bases and J shed 3 bases, with 20 bases lying between them. The CDR3 runs 16 residues. In germline, CDR1 is SGHVS, CDR2 FQNEAQ. This chain's CDR3 is CASSPSPARGYYEQYF. CDR3 DNA: TGTGCCAGCAGCCCAAGCCCGGCGCGGGGATACTACGAGCAGTACTTC.

V is TRBV29-1 and J is TRBJ2-1; 8 nucleotides match TRBD2. This CDR3 is 10 amino acids long. Losses at the gene ends were 5 bases for V and 12 bases for J; bases not matched to a gene: 3. The germline V gene encodes CDR1 SQVTM and CDR2 ANQGSEA. CDR3 sequence reads: CSVNRGGQFF. The CDR3, as DNA: TGCAGCGTTAACCGGGGGGGGCAGTTCTTC.

The chain has TRBV27 and TRBJ2-2; 7 bases fit TRBD1. This CDR3 has 14 amino acids. With 7 bases clipped from V and 5 bases from J, the junction kept 7 bases outside the gene matches. Germline values: CDR1 MNHEY, CDR2 SMNVEV (reference sequence). CDR3 coding DNA: TGTGCCAGCACGAGACAGGGCCCTACCGGGGAGCTGTTTTTT. It specifies CASTRQGPTGELFF.

This chain joins TRBV20-1 and TRBJ2-7, with D tentatively TRBD2 (6 bases). With 5 bases removed from V and 3 bases from J, the gap between germline ends came to 8 bases. This CDR3 is built from 11 residues. Per the germline V gene, CDR1 is DFQATT and CDR2 is SNEGSKA (reference sequence). The CDR3 nucleotides read TGCAGTGCTTTGACTAGCTACGAGCAGTACTTC. Amino acid sequence: CSALTSYEQYF.

V is TRBV7-2 and J is TRBJ2-5, with D maybe TRBD2 (5 bases). V dropped 6 bases and J dropped 5 bases, with 19 bases sitting between them. The CDR3 totals 15 residues. Looked up from germline, CDR1 is SGHTA and CDR2 is FQGNSA. CDR3 in amino acids: CASRRRVTRGETQYF. The CDR3 nucleotides are TGTGCCAGCAGACGTCGTGTCACAAGAGGGGAGACCCAGTACTTC.

The genes are TRBV4-2 and TRBJ2-7, with 11 positions matching TRBD2. Germline CDR1 and CDR2: LGHNA and YNFKEQ. This CDR3 comprises 19 residues. J gave up 0 bases and V 0 bases, and 10 bases lay outside the gene matches. CDR3: CASSQDSSSGRSYSYEQYF. As DNA, the CDR3 is TGTGCCAGCAGCCAAGATTCGTCTAGCGGGAGGTCGTACTCCTACGAGCAGTACTTC.

Worth noting for this clone: The same CDR3 can be traced to other DNA sequences in this sample. This sequence joins TRBV5-1 and TRBJ2-3; TRBD2 matches at 8 bases. From germline, CDR1 is SGHRS and CDR2 YFSETQ. The length of the CDR3 is 16 residues. The trim removed 0 bases at V and 0 bases at J, leaving 3 bases unmatched. The CDR3 is CASSLGASGSTDTQYF. Written as DNA, the CDR3 is TGCGCCAGCAGCTTGGGGGCTAGCGGGAGCACAGATACGCAGTATTTT.

Remarks on this clone: Germline and junction disagree at one end, which may indicate a read error. The J gene is TRBJ2-5, the V gene TRBV7-7, with D hard to call. CDR1 SSHAT and CDR2 FNYEAQ come from the germline V gene (reference sequence). The CDR3 length is 14 residues. This CDR3 is CASSLSREQETQYF. The CDR3 DNA reads as TGTGCTAGCAGCTTAAGCCGAGAACAAGAGACCCAGTACTTC.

This chain joins TRBV4-2 and TRBJ1-4, with 8 bases matching TRBD1. This CDR3 contains 17 residues. The V gene's germline CDR1 is LGHNA and CDR2 YNFKEQ. Trimming cost V 0 bases and J 7 bases; bases outside gene matches: 10. CDR3: CASSQEGGQGFFEKLFF. The CDR3 region has the DNA TGTGCCAGCAGCCAAGAGGGAGGACAGGGTTTCTTTGAAAAACTGTTTTTT.

This clone is a singleton in its sample. The V gene is TRBV19, the J gene TRBJ2-1, with 8 bases that match TRBD2. V shed 4 bases, J shed 5 bases, and the junction held 13 bases outside the gene matches. CDR1 is LNHDA and CDR2 is SQIVND in the germline V gene (reference sequence). The CDR3 covers 17 residues. CDR3 in amino acids: CASSNPSAGVVHNEQFF. The CDR3 nucleotides read TGTGCCAGTAGTAACCCCTCAGCGGGAGTGGTCCACAATGAGCAGTTCTTC.

A few counts support this clone. The rearrangement joins TRBV4-2 to TRBJ1-5; TRBD1 is a possible D gene (5 bases). V lost 0 bases to trimming and J lost 0 bases, with 9 bases between them. CDR3 length equals 16 residues. Germline CDR1 is LGHNA and CDR2 is YNFKEQ. This chain's CDR3 is CASSQDARVSNQPQHF. The DNA of the CDR3 is TGTGCCAGCAGCCAAGATGCCAGGGTTAGCAATCAGCCCCAGCATTTT.

This chain uses TRBV28 with TRBJ2-7; D might be TRBD2 (6 bases). Trimming took off 6 bases at V and 3 bases at J, with 21 bases between the two ends. The germline V gene has CDR1 MDHEN and CDR2 SYDVKM. The CDR3 runs 16 residues. The CDR3 region is CASRGGSERSSYEQYF. The CDR3 coding sequence is TGTGCCAGCAGGGGGGGATCCGAGCGGAGTAGCTACGAGCAGTACTTC.

The chain uses TRBV6-6 and TRBJ1-5, with D possibly TRBD1 on 6 matching bases. V lost 6 bases and J lost 0, with 12 bases in between. Germline loops: CDR1 MNHNY, CDR2 SVGAGI (reference sequence). The CDR3 length is 15 residues. CDR3 sequence reads: CASRADRYSNQPQHF. The CDR3 nucleotides read TGTGCCAGCAGGGCGGACAGATATAGCAATCAGCCCCAGCATTTT.

The V gene is TRBV5-4, the J gene TRBJ1-2; D might be TRBD1 (5 bases). The germline V gene encodes CDR1 SGHNT and CDR2 YYREEE (reference sequence). Trimming took off 0 bases at V and 4 bases at J, with 13 bases between the two ends. The CDR3 sequence is 15 residues long. The CDR3 sequence: CASSLVDTDIYGYTF. The CDR3 DNA reads TGTGCCAGCAGCTTGGTGGACACGGACATCTATGGCTACACCTTC.

This chain uses TRBV5-4 with TRBJ2-5; 9 positions agree with TRBD1. The trim removed 0 bases at V and 1 base at J, leaving 4 bases unmatched. CDR3 length: 16 residues. CDR1 is SGHNT and CDR2 is YYREEE in the germline V gene (reference sequence). CDR3 DNA: TGTGCCAGCAGCTTGGGAACAGGGGGCATCCAAGAGACCCAGTACTTC. Residues: CASSLGTGGIQETQYF.

The chain combines TRBV27 with TRBJ2-7; a weak D match, TRBD1 (6 bases). The CDR3 runs 15 residues. Germline CDR1 is MNHEY and CDR2 is SMNVEV (reference sequence). V lost 6 bases, J lost 3 bases, and 18 bases lay in between. CDR3 sequence reads: CASRTQQGWNYEQYF. In DNA form, the CDR3 reads TGTGCCAGCAGGACCCAACAGGGATGGAACTACGAGCAGTACTTC.

The gene calls are TRBV27 and TRBJ1-2; 8 positions agree with TRBD1. There are 15 residues in the CDR3. Germline CDR1 and CDR2: MNHEY and SMNVEV (reference sequence). The junction had 9 bases not matched to a gene; V was cut back by 4 bases and J by 5 bases. The DNA of the CDR3 is TGTGCCAGCAGTTCCACTCATCAGGGGGCGTATGGCTACACCTTC. It translates to CASSSTHQGAYGYTF.

The chain joins TRBV7-9 to TRBJ1-5, with D perhaps TRBD1 (5 bases). The germline V gene encodes CDR1 SEHNR and CDR2 FQNEAQ (reference sequence). The V gene lost 2 bases and the J gene lost 6 bases, with 8 bases spanning the gap. This CDR3 comprises 13 residues. CDR3 nucleotide sequence: TGTGCCAGCAGCTTAACAGGTTTTCAGCCCCAGCATTTT. It encodes CASSLTGFQPQHF.

The CDR3 coding sequence is TGCGCCAGCAGCCAAGGCAATCCGGGGACTAGTCTTATCTACGAGCAGTACTTC. This translates into CASSQGNPGTSLIYEQYF. The genes are TRBV4-1 and TRBJ2-7; TRBD2 aligns across 8 bases. Germline V lookup: CDR1 MGHRA, CDR2 YSYEKL. With 1 base clipped from V and 3 bases from J, the junction kept 14 bases outside the gene matches. The CDR3 runs to 18 residues.